This T cell receptor (beta chain) was found in a study of CD8+CD57+ T cells in acquired aplastic anemia. Genomic DNA was employed as the template in profiling TCR beta VDJ and CDR3. TCRdb re-called the reads through MiXCR, storing one row per CDR3 protein. Of about 290,000 distinct CDR3 sequences listed, roughly 59% are singletons. Points on this clonotype: Just one base apart from a much larger clone, this may be a read error.

All patients picked for sequencing had shown, by flow cytometry, an expansion of CD8+CD57+ cells. Severe acquired aplastic anemia was the diagnosis recorded for all patients. Patients had received no therapy at the time of blood sampling. This TCR came from a human donor with aplastic anemia. Sequencing used sorted CD4+, CD8+, or CD8+CD57+ T cells (not recorded which) from PBMCs.

CDR3 nucleotide sequence: TGCGCCAGCAGCCGAAACCCTCCGGGACCCCAAGAGACCCAGTACTTC. Residues: CASSRNPPGPQETQYF. The chain uses TRBV4-1 and TRBJ2-5; D may correspond to TRBD1 or TRBD2 (5 bases each). This CDR3 has 16 amino acids. V lost 4 bases to trimming and J lost 1 base, with 16 bases between them. Germline values: CDR1 MGHRA, CDR2 YSYEKL.